Below, 14 T cell receptor beta chains from the same sample are listed, as sequenced in a study of CDR3 diversity in severe acne. TCRdb re-derived calls from the PCR reads in MiXCR, one entry per CDR3 protein. The sample lists approximately 77,000 distinct CDR3 sequences, about half occurring once. Source material: blood. These receptors all come from a male donor with severe acne vulgaris.

In regard to this clonotype: As the CDR3 is not closed by the conserved phenylalanine or tryptophan, this likely results from a read error. No DNA is shown, since the ends of the CDR3 on it are uncertain; the CDR3 is the one TCRdb lists. This chain links TRBV12-3 or TRBV12-4 with TRBJ2-2; the table calls TRBD2, which could not be checked here. 15 amino acids form the CDR3, both terminal residues included. The CDR3: CANTGLALNTGELFS.

V and J are TRBV18 and TRBJ2-1; a possible D gene is TRBD2 (6 bases). This CDR3 contains 16 residues. Germline CDR1 reads KGHSH; CDR2 reads LQKENI. V was clipped by 3 bases and J by 4 bases, with 16 bases between them. The CDR3 DNA reads TGTGCCAGCTCACCCTCCGCGGGACTGGGGTACAATGAGCAGTTCTTC. Protein sequence: CASSPSAGLGYNEQFF.

As for this clonotype: This sequence may be a read error, since a much larger clone differs from it by one base. The chain carries TRBV5-1 and TRBJ1-2; D perhaps matches TRBD1 (6 bases). The germline V gene has CDR1 SGHRS and CDR2 YFSETQ. This CDR3 comprises 14 residues. Here the CDR3 DNA reads TGCGCCAGCAGCTTGGGACAGGAGAACTGTGGCTACACCTTC. Translating gives CASSLGQENCGYTF.

Remarks on this clonotype: Relative to the germline gene, one junction end is altered; a read error may explain this. The rearrangement links TRBV27 to TRBJ2-7, with D possibly called TRBD1 or TRBD2 (5 bases each). This CDR3 is built from 14 residues. The V gene's germline CDR1 is MNHEY and CDR2 SMNVEV (reference sequence). CDR3 sequence reads: CASSFQGWTGELYF. The CDR3 coding sequence is TGTGCCAGCAGTTTCCAGGGATGGACCGGGGAGCTGTACTTC.

V is TRBV7-6 and J is TRBJ2-2; a possible D gene is TRBD1 (6 bases). This CDR3 contains 15 residues. Germline values: CDR1 SGHVS, CDR2 FNYEAQ. V lost 1 base and J lost 8, with 14 bases in between. The CDR3 loop reads CASSLGTETGGELFF. CDR3 in DNA: TGTGCCAGCAGCTTAGGGACCGAAACAGGGGGGGAGCTGTTTTTT.

This clonotype showed up many times. The chain combines TRBV3-1 with TRBJ2-3; maybe TRBD2 (6 bases). Deletions cut 11 bases from V and 0 bases from J, with 18 bases between. The CDR3 covers 15 residues. Looked up from germline, CDR1 is LGHDT and CDR2 is YNNKEL (reference sequence). Here the CDR3 DNA reads TGTGCCGCCGGGTTAGCGGCCGCTAGCACAGATACGCAGTATTTT. Translation gives CAAGLAAASTDTQYF.

This chain uses TRBV29-1 with TRBJ2-3; 11 bases are shared with TRBD2. Germline trimming cut 6 bases from V and 4 bases from J; bases unmatched to any gene: 9. Germline assignment: CDR1 SQVTM and CDR2 ANQGSEA. The CDR3 runs to 15 residues. CDR3 coding DNA: TGCAGCGTGGAGAGACTAGCGGGAAAGCCAGATACGCAGTATTTT. It codes for CSVERLAGKPDTQYF.

This sequence joins TRBV6-4 and TRBJ2-5, with TRBD1 matching over 10 bases. CDR1 and CDR2 (germline): MRHNA, SNTAGT. With 6 bases clipped from V and 6 bases from J, the junction kept 16 bases outside the gene matches. There are 17 residues in the CDR3. In DNA, the CDR3 is TGTGCCAGCAGCTTATTCTCCGGGACAGGGGACGGTAAGACCCAGTACTTC. Translated, it gives CASSLFSGTGDGKTQYF.

In this sample, this clonotype turned up many times. The rearrangement links TRBV7-2 to TRBJ2-1; the D is unclear. Germline lookup yields CDR1 SGHTA and CDR2 FQGNSA. The CDR3 runs 14 residues. V lost 1 base, J lost 4 bases, and 8 bases lay in between. CDR3 protein: CASSLVGPYNEQFF. CDR3 nucleotides: TGTGCCAGCAGCTTAGTTGGACCGTACAATGAGCAGTTCTTC.

This clonotype was observed at least ten times. This chain uses TRBV7-8 with TRBJ2-5; D unclear. The CDR3 consists of 14 residues. Germline lookup yields CDR1 SGHVS and CDR2 FQNEAQ. The V and J ends lost 5 bases and 4 bases respectively, with 14 bases between them. DNA of the CDR3: TGTGCCAGCAGCAAAACTGGACGGGCAGAGACCCAGTACTTC. This gives the protein CASSKTGRAETQYF.

The chain recombines TRBV7-3 with TRBJ2-1; weak D call: TRBD1 (6 bases). CDR1 is SGHTA and CDR2 is FQGTGA in the germline V gene. CDR3 length: 12 amino acids. With 3 bases removed from V and 10 bases from J, the gap between germline ends came to 10 bases. CDR3 loop: CASSLPGEEQFF. Written as DNA, the CDR3 is TGTGCCAGCAGCTTGCCAGGGGAAGAGCAGTTCTTC.

The chain carries TRBV5-4 and TRBJ2-7; 9 bases are a match to TRBD2. CDR1 SGHNT and CDR2 YYREEE come from the germline V gene (reference sequence). Trimming took 1 base from V and 4 from J; bases not matched to a gene: 0. The CDR3 is 13 amino acids. CDR3 in amino acids: CASSLSGRYEQYF. In nucleotides, the CDR3 is TGTGCCAGCAGCTTGAGCGGGAGGTACGAGCAGTACTTC.

Details on this clonotype: It may be a read error: a sequence one base away is much more abundant. The V gene is TRBV12-3 or TRBV12-4, the J gene TRBJ2-7; no clear D gene. This CDR3 is built from 16 residues. The CDR3 DNA sequence: TGTGCCAGCGGTTTTAGCAGCCGGGTCGCATCCCTTGAGCAGTACTTC. Residues: CASGFSSRVASLEQYF.

This clonotype was seen only a few times. This chain connects TRBV5-1 to TRBJ1-2; no clear D gene. Germline lookup yields CDR1 SGHRS and CDR2 YFSETQ. Trimming removed 0 bases from V and 4 bases from J, with 7 bases in between. The CDR3 covers 13 residues. CDR3 loop: CASSLETLYGYTF. The CDR3 DNA reads as TGCGCCAGCAGCTTGGAAACCCTCTATGGCTACACCTTC.